Listed below are T cell receptor beta chains from one sample, sequenced in a study of T and B cells in COVID-19 patients. A single record per CDR3 protein comes from TCRdb applying MiXCR to the multiplex PCR reads. The sample has thousands of distinct CDR3 sequences; around 28% are singletons. What was sequenced was blood. These receptors came from a human donor who had recovered from COVID-19. CDR3s include the opening cysteine and the closing phenylalanine or tryptophan. D genes are given only for firm matches. Rows give clone size only sometimes, using once, few, many, or a class for an expanded clone.

TRBV19	medium-sized	TRBJ2-7	TRBD2	TGTGCCAGTAGTATACTAGCGGGCAGCTCCTACGAGCAGTACTTC	CASSILAGSSYEQYF
TRBV10-3	-	TRBJ1-1	-	TGTGCCATCAGGGATTCGGACCCCTTGGATGCTTTCTTT	CAIRDSDPLDAFF
TRBV20-1	-	TRBJ2-7	-	TGCAGTGCTTTAACTCGGACGGGTTCCTACGAGCAGTACTTC	CSALTRTGSYEQYF
TRBV6-4	many	TRBJ2-3	-	TGTGCCAGCAGTGACGGCAGGGTGGGCACAGATACGCAGTATTTT	CASSDGRVGTDTQYF
TRBV5-6	-	TRBJ2-3	-	TGTGCCAGCAGCTCCCCCTTGGGGGGCTCCCCGATCACAGATACGCAGTATTTT	CASSSPLGGSPITDTQYF
TRBV6-6	-	TRBJ2-7	TRBD2	TGTGCCAGCAGTCCGGGGGGGTACGAGCAGTACTTC	CASSPGGYEQYF
TRBV5-3	few	TRBJ2-7	TRBD2	TGTGCCAGAAGCTTGGGACTAGCGGGCGCTTACTCCTACGAGCAGTACTTC	CARSLGLAGAYSYEQYF
TRBV18	medium-sized	TRBJ2-7	TRBD2	TGTGCCAGCTCACCTACGACTAGCGGGAGGGAGGAGCAGTACTTC	CASSPTTSGREEQYF
TRBV18	few	TRBJ1-3	TRBD1	TGTGCCAGCTCCCCCGGGACAGGGTATGGTCCCTCTGGAAACACCATATATTTT	CASSPGTGYGPSGNTIYF
TRBV19	medium-sized	TRBJ1-1	-	TGTGCCAGTAGTACCACCGGGACGGTTGCAACTGAAGCTTTCTTT	CASSTTGTVATEAFF
TRBV12-3/TRBV12-4	few	TRBJ1-5	-	TGTGCCAGCAGTCCGATGTTTTGGGATCAGCCCCAGCATTTT	CASSPMFWDQPQHF
TRBV18	medium-sized	TRBJ2-7	-	TGTGCCAGCTCACAGATACAGGGCTACGAGCAGTACTTC	CASSQIQGYEQYF
TRBV10-3	-	TRBJ1-2	-	TGTGCCATCAGTGAACGCCCCGCAGGTGACTATGGCTACACCTTC	CAISERPAGDYGYTF
TRBV29-1	medium-sized	TRBJ2-3	TRBD1	TGCAGCGGAGGACAGGGTATTTTGACAGATACGCAGTATTTT	CSGGQGILTDTQYF
TRBV6-5	medium-sized	TRBJ2-6	-	TGTGCCAGCAGTTACTCAGGCCGGAGCTCTGGGGCCAACGTCCTGACTTTC	CASSYSGRSSGANVLTF
TRBV6-2/TRBV6-3	medium-sized	TRBJ2-3	-	TGTGCCAGCACTCACACAGATACGCAGTATTTT	CASTHTDTQYF
TRBV12-3/TRBV12-4	many	TRBJ2-1	-	TGTGCCAGCAGTTTAGAGCAAAGCCCGCAGTTCTTC	CASSLEQSPQFF
TRBV6-1	-	TRBJ2-3	-	TGTGCCAGCAGTGAAGTTGCTGGGCAGGGATACACAGATACGCAGTATTTT	CASSEVAGQGYTDTQYF
TRBV30	medium-sized	TRBJ2-3	-	TGTGCCTGGAGTGCGAAACAGGCAGATACGCAGTATTTT	CAWSAKQADTQYF
TRBV10-3	-	TRBJ2-1	TRBD2	TGTGCCATCAGTGAGTCGATAACTAGCGGGAGGGCTAGTGAGCAGTTCTTC	CAISESITSGRASEQFF
TRBV19	medium-sized	TRBJ1-5	TRBD1	TGTGCCAGTACTGGGACAGGGATTTATCAGCCCCAGCATTTT	CASTGTGIYQPQHF
TRBV7-9	-	TRBJ2-1	-	TGTGCCAGCAGCCCGCGTAAGGGGGGGGGAGCGCCAGCCTACAATGAGCAGTTCTTC	CASSPRKGGGAPAYNEQFF
TRBV7-4	-	TRBJ2-1	TRBD2	TGTGCCAGCAGCTTGGCCGGGACTAGCGGGGGGGGGTCCTACAATGAGCAGTTCTTC	CASSLAGTSGGGSYNEQFF
TRBV27	medium-sized	TRBJ2-1	-	TGTGCCAGCAGTCCCCCCGGGGGATACAATGAGCAGTTCTTC	CASSPPGGYNEQFF
TRBV4-2	-	TRBJ2-3	TRBD2	TGTGCCAGCAGCCAAGAATCCGGGACTAGCTCCAAGGATACGCAGTATTTT	CASSQESGTSSKDTQYF
TRBV21-1	-	TRBJ1-2	-	TGTGCCAGCAGCACGTGCCTAGACAGGAACTATGGCTACACCTTC	CASSTCLDRNYGYTF
TRBV7-2	-	TRBJ2-3	-	TGTGCCAGCACTCGAGGTAGCAACACAGATACGCAGTATTTT	CASTRGSNTDTQYF